This TCR beta chain is drawn from a study of human T cells and chemical hapten exposure. Stated time point: patch test 2, 6 weeks after DPC sensitization. Indicated treatment: therapeutic diphenylcyclopropenone sensitization with weekly scalp DPC. Study-level points and caveats: Every donor had alopecia, and their immune response may therefore differ from healthy people's. Those TCRs sitting above 1 in 1000 frequency stayed the same with DPC sensitization. Significantly greater numbers of large CDR3 similarity clusters came from expanded TCRs than from controls.

The study's library attached unique molecular identifiers to single cDNA molecules. MiXCR, run by TCRdb on the RACE reads, gives a single entry per CDR3 protein. The profile covers a few hundred thousand distinct CDR3 sequences, with about 6% appearing a single time and about 5% taken by the ten largest. This clonotype was seen a few times. The antigen remains undetermined. CDR3 length equals 17 residues. The ends were cut back, 3 bases at V and 5 bases at J, with 21 bases in the middle. Germline values: CDR1 LGHNA, CDR2 YNFKEQ. This TCR was recovered from a woman between 18 and 29 years old with alopecia areata. Some clones in this sample may be carry-over from other donors' samples. This chain connects TRBV4-2 to TRBJ2-3, with D possibly being TRBD2 (5 bases). The sample in question was whole blood, obtained in connection with sensitization to the hapten diphenylcyclopropenone (DPC). The DNA for the CDR3 is TGTGCCAGCAGCCAGGAAAGAGGACGGGGTAGTGTAGATACGCAGTATTTT. Residues: CASSQERGRGSVDTQYF.